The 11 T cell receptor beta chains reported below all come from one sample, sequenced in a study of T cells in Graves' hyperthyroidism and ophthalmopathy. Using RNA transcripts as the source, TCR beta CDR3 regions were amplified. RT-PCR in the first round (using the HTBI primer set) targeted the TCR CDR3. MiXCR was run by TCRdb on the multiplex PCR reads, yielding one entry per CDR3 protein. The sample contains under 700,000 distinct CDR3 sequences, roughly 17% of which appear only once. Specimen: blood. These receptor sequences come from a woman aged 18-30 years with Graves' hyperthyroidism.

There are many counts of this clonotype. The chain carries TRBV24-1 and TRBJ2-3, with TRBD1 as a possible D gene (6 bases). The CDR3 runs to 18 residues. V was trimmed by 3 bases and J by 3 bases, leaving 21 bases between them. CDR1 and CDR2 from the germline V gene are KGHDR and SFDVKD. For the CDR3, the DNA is TGTGCCACCAGTGATCCGGGTTCATACCAAAGGGGGACAGATACGCAGTATTTT. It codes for CATSDPGSYQRGTDTQYF.

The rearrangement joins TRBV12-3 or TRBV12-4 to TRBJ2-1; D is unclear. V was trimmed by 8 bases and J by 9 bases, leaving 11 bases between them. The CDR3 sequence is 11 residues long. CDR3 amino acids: CASGSYGEQFF. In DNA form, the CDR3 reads TGTGCCAGCGGGTCTTACGGTGAGCAGTTCTTC.

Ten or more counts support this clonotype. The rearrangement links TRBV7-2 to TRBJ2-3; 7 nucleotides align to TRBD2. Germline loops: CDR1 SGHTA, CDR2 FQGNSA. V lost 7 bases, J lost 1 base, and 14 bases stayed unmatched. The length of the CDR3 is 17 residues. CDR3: CASTRAGAGKGTDTQYF. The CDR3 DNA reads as TGTGCCAGCACCCGCGCGGGAGCGGGGAAGGGCACAGATACGCAGTATTTT.

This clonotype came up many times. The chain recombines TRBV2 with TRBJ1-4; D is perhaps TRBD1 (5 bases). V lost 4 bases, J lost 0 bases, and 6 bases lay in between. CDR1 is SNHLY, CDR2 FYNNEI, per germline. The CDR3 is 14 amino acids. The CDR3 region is CASSGGATNEKLFF. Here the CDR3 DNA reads TGTGCCAGCAGTGGGGGGGCAACTAATGAAAAACTGTTTTTT. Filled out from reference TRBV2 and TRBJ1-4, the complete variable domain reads EPEVTQTPSHQVTQMGQEVILRCVPISNHLYFYWYRQILGQKVEFLVSFYNNEISEKSEIFDDQFSVERPDGSNFTLKIRSTKLEDSAMYFCASSGGATNEKLFFGSGTQLSVL.

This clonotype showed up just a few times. This CDR3 is CAAKRTGGGHNEQFF. The DNA of the CDR3 is TGTGCCGCCAAAAGGACAGGGGGGGGGCACAATGAGCAGTTCTTC. The gene calls are TRBV28 and TRBJ2-1; 10 positions match TRBD1. The CDR3 is 15 amino acids. Trimming took 11 bases from V and 5 from J; bases not matched to a gene: 12. Germline CDR1 is MDHEN and CDR2 is SYDVKM.

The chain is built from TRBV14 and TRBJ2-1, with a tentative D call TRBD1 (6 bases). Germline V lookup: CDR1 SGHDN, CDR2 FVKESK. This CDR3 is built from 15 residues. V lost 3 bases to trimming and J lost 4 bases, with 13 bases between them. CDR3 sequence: CASSHDRTVYNEQFF. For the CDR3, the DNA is TGTGCCAGCAGCCATGACAGGACGGTTTACAATGAGCAGTTCTTC.

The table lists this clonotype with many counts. The CDR3 coding sequence is TGTGCCAGCAGCTGGAAGTCGGGGATTAGCAATCAGCCCCAGCATTTT. Protein sequence: CASSWKSGISNQPQHF. The J gene is TRBJ1-5, the V gene TRBV5-5; D not certain. This CDR3 is built from 16 residues. CDR1 and CDR2 from the germline V gene are SGHKS and YYEKEE (reference sequence). Trimming cost V 3 bases and J 0 bases, with 13 bases left between them.

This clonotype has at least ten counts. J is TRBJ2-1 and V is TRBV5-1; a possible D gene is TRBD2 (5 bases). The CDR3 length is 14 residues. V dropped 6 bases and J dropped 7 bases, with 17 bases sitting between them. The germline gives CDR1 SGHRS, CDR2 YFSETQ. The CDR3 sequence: CASIMSQRGNEQFF. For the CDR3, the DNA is TGCGCCAGCATAATGTCCCAACGAGGGAATGAGCAGTTCTTC.

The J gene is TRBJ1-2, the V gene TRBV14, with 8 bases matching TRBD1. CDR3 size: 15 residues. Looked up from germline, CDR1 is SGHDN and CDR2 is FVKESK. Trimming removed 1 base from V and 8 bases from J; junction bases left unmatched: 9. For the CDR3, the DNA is TGTGCCAGCAGCCAAGTCAGGGGGCACGGCGACGGCTACACCTTC. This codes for CASSQVRGHGDGYTF.

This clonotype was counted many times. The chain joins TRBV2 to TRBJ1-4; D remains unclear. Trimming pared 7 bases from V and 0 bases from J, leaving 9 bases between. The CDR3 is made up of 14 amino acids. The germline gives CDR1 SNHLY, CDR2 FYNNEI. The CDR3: CASTRDSTNEKLFF. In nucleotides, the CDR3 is TGTGCCAGCACCCGGGATTCAACTAATGAAAAACTGTTTTTT.

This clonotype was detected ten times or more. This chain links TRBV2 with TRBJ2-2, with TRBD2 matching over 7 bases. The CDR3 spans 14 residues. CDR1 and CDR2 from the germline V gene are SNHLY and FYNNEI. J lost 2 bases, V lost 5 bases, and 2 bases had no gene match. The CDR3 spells CASSRTSNTGELFF. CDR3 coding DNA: TGTGCCAGCAGTAGGACTAGTAACACCGGGGAGCTGTTTTTT.